This T cell receptor beta chain appears in the sequencing data of a study of cytomegalovirus exposure and HLA in healthy donors. Study-wide background: Within the Caucasian-associated ancestry cluster were about 81% of the approximately 400 genotyped donors. Study observations and caveats: A cluster of highly shared sequence variants was likely a sequencing artifact. Association of a missense DCLRE1C variant with TCR beta V- and J-gene trimming was reported in a later analysis. TRBV6-2, TRBV6-3 and some other V segments were unresolvable in 87-base-pair reads.

V dropped 2 bases and J dropped 6 bases, with 12 bases sitting between them. CDR3 length: 13 amino acids. The germline gives CDR1 SQVTM, CDR2 ANQGSEA. This clone was counted only a few times. Its antigen remains unknown. The same CDR3 arises from other DNA sequences in this sample as well. Both 60 Vbeta primers and 13 Jbeta primers went into the PCR. The table came from immunoSEQ multiplex PCR; TCRdb's copy has only in-frame clones and leaves some out. This sample carries about 160,000 clones, less than 85% of them seen once, and the ten largest clones take 5% to 6.5%. The chain combines TRBV29-1 with TRBJ2-3; D perhaps matches TRBD1 (5 bases). Sequences were obtained from PBMCs. The sequence was obtained from a middle-aged man in good health and CMV-seropositive. CDR3 nucleotide sequence: TGCAGCGTTGAAAGGGGTAAACGGGATACGCAGTATTTT. Its translation is CSVERGKRDTQYF.